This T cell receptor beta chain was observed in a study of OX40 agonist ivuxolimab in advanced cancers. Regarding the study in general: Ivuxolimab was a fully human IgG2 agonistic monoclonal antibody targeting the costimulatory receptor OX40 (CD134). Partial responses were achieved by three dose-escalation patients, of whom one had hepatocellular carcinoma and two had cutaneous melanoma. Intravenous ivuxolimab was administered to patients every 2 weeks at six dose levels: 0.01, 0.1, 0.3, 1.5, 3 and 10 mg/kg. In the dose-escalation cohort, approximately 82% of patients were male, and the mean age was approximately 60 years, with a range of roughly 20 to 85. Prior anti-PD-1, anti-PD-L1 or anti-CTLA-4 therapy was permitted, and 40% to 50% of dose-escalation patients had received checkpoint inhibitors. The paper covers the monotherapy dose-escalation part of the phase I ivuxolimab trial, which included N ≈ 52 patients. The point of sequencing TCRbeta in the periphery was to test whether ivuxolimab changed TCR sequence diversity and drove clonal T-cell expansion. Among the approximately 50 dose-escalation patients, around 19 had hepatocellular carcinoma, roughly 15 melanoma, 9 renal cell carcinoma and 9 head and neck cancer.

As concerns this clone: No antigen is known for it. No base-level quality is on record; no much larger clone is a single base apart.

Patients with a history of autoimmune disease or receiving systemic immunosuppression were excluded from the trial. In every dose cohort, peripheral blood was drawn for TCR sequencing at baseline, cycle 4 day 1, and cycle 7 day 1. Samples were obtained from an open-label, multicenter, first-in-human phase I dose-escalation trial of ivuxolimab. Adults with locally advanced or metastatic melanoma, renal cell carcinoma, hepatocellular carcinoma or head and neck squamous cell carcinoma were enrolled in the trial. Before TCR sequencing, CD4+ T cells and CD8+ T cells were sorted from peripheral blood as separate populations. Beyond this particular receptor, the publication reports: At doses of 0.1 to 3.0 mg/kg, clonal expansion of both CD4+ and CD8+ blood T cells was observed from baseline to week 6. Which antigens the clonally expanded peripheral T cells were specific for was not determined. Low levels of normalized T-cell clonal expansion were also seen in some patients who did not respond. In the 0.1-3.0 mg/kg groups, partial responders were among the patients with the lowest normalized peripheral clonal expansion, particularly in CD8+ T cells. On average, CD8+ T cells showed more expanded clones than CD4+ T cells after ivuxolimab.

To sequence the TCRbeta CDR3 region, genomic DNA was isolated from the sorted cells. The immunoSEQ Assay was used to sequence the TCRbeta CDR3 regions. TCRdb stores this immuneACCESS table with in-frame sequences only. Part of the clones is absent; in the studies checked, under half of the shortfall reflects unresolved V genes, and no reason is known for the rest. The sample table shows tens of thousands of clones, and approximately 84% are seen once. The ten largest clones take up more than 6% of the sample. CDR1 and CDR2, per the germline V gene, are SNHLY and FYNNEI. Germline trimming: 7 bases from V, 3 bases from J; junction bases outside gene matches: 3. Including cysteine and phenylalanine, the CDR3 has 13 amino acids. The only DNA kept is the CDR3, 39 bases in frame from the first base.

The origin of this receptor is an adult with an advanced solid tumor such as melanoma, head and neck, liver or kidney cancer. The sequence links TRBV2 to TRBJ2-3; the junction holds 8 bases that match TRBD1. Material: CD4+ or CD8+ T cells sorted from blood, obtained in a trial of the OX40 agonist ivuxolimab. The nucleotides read TGTGCCAGCAATACAGGGGGTACAGATACGCAGTATTTT. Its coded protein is CASNTGGTDTQYF.